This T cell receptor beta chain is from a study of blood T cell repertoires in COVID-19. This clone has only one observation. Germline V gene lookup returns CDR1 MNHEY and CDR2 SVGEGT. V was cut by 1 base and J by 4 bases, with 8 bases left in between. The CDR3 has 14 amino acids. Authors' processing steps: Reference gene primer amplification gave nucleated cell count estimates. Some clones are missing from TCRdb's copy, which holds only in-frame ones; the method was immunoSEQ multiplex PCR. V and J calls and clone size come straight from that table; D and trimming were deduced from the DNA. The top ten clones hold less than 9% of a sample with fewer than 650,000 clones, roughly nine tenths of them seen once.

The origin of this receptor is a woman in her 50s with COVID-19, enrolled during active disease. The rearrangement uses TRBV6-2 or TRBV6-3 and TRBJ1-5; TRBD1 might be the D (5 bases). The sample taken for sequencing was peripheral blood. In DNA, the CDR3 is TGTGCCAGCAGTTACTGGGCAGGGAATCAGCCCCAGCATTTT. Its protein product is CASSYWAGNQPQHF.